The clone carrying this T cell receptor (beta chain) was seen a handful of times. The record originates from a study of blood T cell repertoires in COVID-19. Trimming removed 0 bases from V and 3 bases from J, with 12 bases in between. Germline values: CDR1 LGHDT, CDR2 YNNKEL (reference sequence). The length of the CDR3 is 17 residues. Some clones are missing from TCRdb's copy, which holds only in-frame ones; the method was immunoSEQ multiplex PCR. The table includes approximately 110,000 clones, 75% to 90% detected once. V usage is TRBV3-1 (or the pseudogene TRBV3-2) and J usage is TRBJ1-6; the D is unclear. Sequencing was done on a sample of peripheral blood. This TCR derives from a man between 65 and 79 years old with acute or convalescent COVID-19. The CDR3 reads CASSQDPTGYYNSPLHF. CDR3 coding DNA: TGTGCCAGCAGCCAAGATCCGACGGGGTACTATAATTCACCCCTCCACTTT.